The source of this T cell receptor beta chain is a study of neurological immune-mediated disorders. This clonotype showed up many times. Germline assignment: CDR1 MNHNS and CDR2 SASEGT. Between the trimmed V and J ends, which lost 6 bases and 3 bases, there was a span of 12 bases. This CDR3 is built from 15 residues. CD4+ or CD8+ T cells at a count of 800,000 to 1,000,000 served as input for the sorted libraries. One entry per CDR3 protein results from TCRdb running MiXCR on the 5' RACE reads. The sample includes about 14,000 distinct CDR3 sequences, roughly an eighth of them seen just once. This receptor was taken from a female donor with HTLV-1-associated myelopathy (HAM/TSP). Sequenced: CD8+ T cells from blood. This chain uses TRBV6-1 with TRBJ2-6, with D maybe TRBD1 (5 bases). The CDR3: CASRTVQLGANVLTF. The CDR3, as DNA: TGTGCCAGCAGGACAGTGCAACTTGGGGCCAACGTCCTGACTTTC.